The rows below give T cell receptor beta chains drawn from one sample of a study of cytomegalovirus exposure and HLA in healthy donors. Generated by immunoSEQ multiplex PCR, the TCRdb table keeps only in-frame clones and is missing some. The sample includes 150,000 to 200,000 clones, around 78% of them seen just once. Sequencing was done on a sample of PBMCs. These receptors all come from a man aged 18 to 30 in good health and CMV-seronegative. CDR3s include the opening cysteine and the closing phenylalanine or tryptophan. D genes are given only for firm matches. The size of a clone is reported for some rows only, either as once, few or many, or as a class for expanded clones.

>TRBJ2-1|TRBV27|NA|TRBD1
TGTGCCAGCAGCAGCCCGACAGGGGGCAATGAGCAGTTCTTC
CASSSPTGGNEQFF
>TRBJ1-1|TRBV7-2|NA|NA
TGTGCCAGCAGCCTAAGAGCTTTCTTT
CASSLRAFF
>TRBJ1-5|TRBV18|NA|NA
TGTGCCAGCTCACCCGACAGAGGGGGAAATCAGCCCCAGCATTTT
CASSPDRGGNQPQHF
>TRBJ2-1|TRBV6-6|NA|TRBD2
TGTGCCAGCAGTTACGGGACTAGCTACAATGAGCAGTTCTTC
CASSYGTSYNEQFF
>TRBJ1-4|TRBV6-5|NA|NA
TGTGCCAGCCGGAGGGGATGGACTAATGAAAAACTGTTTTTT
CASRRGWTNEKLFF
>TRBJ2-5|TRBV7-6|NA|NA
TGTGCCAGCAGCCAACCGACAGGAGAGACCCAGTACTTC
CASSQPTGETQYF
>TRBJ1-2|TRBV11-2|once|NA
TGTGCCAGCAGCTTAGATAGACGTGGGGGGGAACAGGGCTACACCTTC
CASSLDRRGGEQGYTF
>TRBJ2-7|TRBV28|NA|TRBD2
TGTGCCAGCCGGGTAAGCGGGAGACTCTACGAGCAGTACTTC
CASRVSGRLYEQYF
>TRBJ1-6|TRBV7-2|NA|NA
TGTGCCAGCAGCTTGTACATCAGGGAAACGAATTCACCCCTCCACTTT
CASSLYIRETNSPLHF
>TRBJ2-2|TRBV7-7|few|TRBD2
TGTGCTAGCAGCGGTGGGGCGGGGGGACCCATGAACACCGGGGAGCTGTTTTTT
CASSGGAGGPMNTGELFF
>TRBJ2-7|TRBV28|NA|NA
TGTGCCAGCAGCTCCCCCGGCAGGTACGCGTCCTACGAGCAGTACTTC
CASSSPGRYASYEQYF
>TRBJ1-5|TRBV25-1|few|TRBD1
TGTGCCAGCAGTGAGGGTACAGGGGGAACGAGCAATCAGCCCCAGCATTTT
CASSEGTGGTSNQPQHF
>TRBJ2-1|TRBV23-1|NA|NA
TGCGCCAGCAGCCCCCCGAAGGGCGGGGATGAGCAGTTCTTC
CASSPPKGGDEQFF
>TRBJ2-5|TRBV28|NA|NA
TGTGCCAGCAGCCCCCAAACACAAGAGACCCAGTACTTC
CASSPQTQETQYF
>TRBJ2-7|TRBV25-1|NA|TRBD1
TGTGCCAGCAGGGGGACAGGGATCCTCTACGAGCAGTACTTC
CASRGTGILYEQYF
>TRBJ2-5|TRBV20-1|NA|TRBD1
TGCAGTGCCCACTCAGGGACAGGCCAGTACTTC
CSAHSGTGQYF
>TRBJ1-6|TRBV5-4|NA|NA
TGTGCCAGCAGCTTGAGGGGAAATTCACCCCTCCACTTT
CASSLRGNSPLHF
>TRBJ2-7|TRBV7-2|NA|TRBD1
TGTGCCAGCAGTTTGGGACAGAACTACGAGCAGTACTTC
CASSLGQNYEQYF
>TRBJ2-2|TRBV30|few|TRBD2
TGTGCCTGGAGGAACGGGGGGTCTAAGAGGGAGCTGTTTTTT
CAWRNGGSKRELFF
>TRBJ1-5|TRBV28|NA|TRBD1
TGTGCCAGCAGTAGGACAGGCCCCGCCAATCAGCCCCAGCATTTT
CASSRTGPANQPQHF
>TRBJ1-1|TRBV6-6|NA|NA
TGTGCCAGCAGTTATAGGGGGTGGGCTAACACTGAAGCTTTCTTT
CASSYRGWANTEAFF
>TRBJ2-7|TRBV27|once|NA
TGTGTCACAGGAGATGGCGAGCAGTACTTC
CVTGDGEQYF
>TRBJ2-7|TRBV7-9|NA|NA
TGTGCCAGCAGAAGCGGGGCGGGGGCGGAGTACTTC
CASRSGAGAEYF
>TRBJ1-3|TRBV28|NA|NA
TGTGCCAGCAACCCTGTAGAGGGAACGGACTCTGGAAACACCATATATTTT
CASNPVEGTDSGNTIYF
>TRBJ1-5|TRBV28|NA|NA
TGTGCCAGCAGTTCAACTGACAGGACGTATAGCAATCAGCCCCAGCATTTT
CASSSTDRTYSNQPQHF
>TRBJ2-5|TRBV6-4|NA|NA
TGTGCCAGCACCGACGCGGGGCGCCAAGAGACCCAGTACTTC
CASTDAGRQETQYF
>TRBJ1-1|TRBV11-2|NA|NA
TGTGCCAGCAGCTTGTCACTCCTGGGCCCTGAAGCTTTCTTT
CASSLSLLGPEAFF
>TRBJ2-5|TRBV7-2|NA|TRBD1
TGTGCCAGCAACGTACAGGGGAGTCATCAAGAGACCCAGTACTTC
CASNVQGSHQETQYF
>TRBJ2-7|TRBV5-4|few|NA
TGTGCCAGCAGCTCCCCCGGGACTCAACTAGACGAGCAGTACTTC
CASSSPGTQLDEQYF
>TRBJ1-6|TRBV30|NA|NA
TGTGCCTGGAGTGGGTCCTCCCGGGGCTCCTATAATTCACCCCTCCACTTT
CAWSGSSRGSYNSPLHF
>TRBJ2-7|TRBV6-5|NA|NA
TGTGCCAGCAGATCCCCGGGTAGCGTACCCTACGAGCAGTACTTC
CASRSPGSVPYEQYF
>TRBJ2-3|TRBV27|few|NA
TGTGCCAGCAGTTCCCACCAAAGGGGTGCAGATACGCAGTATTTT
CASSSHQRGADTQYF
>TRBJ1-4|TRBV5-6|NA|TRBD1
TGTGCCAGCAGCCAGGACAGGGAGCAAAAACTGTTTTTT
CASSQDREQKLFF
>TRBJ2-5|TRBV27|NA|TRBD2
TGTGCCAGCAGTTCCCCCGGGACTAGCGGGACCCAGTACTTC
CASSSPGTSGTQYF
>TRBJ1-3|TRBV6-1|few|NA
TGTGCCAGCACAGGGGAGCAAAACTCTGGAAACACCATATATTTT
CASTGEQNSGNTIYF
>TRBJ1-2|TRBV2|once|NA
TGTGCCAGCAGTGACCAGGGGACGGCCTATGGCTACACCTTC
CASSDQGTAYGYTF
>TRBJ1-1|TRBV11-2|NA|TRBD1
TGTGCCAGCAGCCAGGGCATGCGGGACAGGGGTTTGAGGGGCGCTTTCTTT
CASSQGMRDRGLRGAFF
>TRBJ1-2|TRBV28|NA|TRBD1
TGTGCCAGCAGTCTTGGGACAGATTATGGCTACACCTTC
CASSLGTDYGYTF
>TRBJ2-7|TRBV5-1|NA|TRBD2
TGCGCCAGCAGCTTCGAAGCGGGAGGGCCCTACGAGCAGTACTTC
CASSFEAGGPYEQYF
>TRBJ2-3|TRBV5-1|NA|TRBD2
TGCGCCAGCAGCCTCGGACTAGCGGGGGGACTAGGAGCTAGCACAGATACGCAGTATTTT
CASSLGLAGGLGASTDTQYF
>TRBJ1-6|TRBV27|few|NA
TGTGCCAGCAGTGTATACAGGGATTCACCCCTCCACTTT
CASSVYRDSPLHF
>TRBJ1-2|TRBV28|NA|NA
TGTGCCAGCAGTTTATCGGGGGACTATGGCTACACCTTC
CASSLSGDYGYTF
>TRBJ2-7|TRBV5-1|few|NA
TGCGCCAGCAGAAGAGGCAGGGGGGACTACGAGCAGTACTTC
CASRRGRGDYEQYF
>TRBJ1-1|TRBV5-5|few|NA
TGTGCCAGCAGCCCCGACCTCGACAGAAGAGCTTTCTTT
CASSPDLDRRAFF
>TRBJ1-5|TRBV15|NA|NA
TGTGCCACCAGCAGAGGACCTCAAAACTTTGGACAATCGTATCAGCCCCAGCATTTT
CATSRGPQNFGQSYQPQHF
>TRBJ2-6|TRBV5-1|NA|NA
TGCGCCAGCAGAAAGGCAGGGGTCTCTGGGGCCAACGTCCTGACTTTC
CASRKAGVSGANVLTF